The TCR beta chain described here comes from a study of regulatory T cells in long-lasting Graves disease. Researchers made TCR beta libraries by using iRepertoire HTBI primers and running Arm-PCR on CDR3 regions. How the authors handled the data: Identification across samples found some 60 TRBV and some 15 TRBJ segments. TCRdb analysed the multiplex PCR reads with MiXCR anew, one entry per CDR3 protein. The V and J calls were determined by TCRdb, not by the authors. The sample has roughly 450,000 distinct CDR3 sequences, 22% seen once. Germline CDR1 is MNHGY and CDR2 is SVAAGI. CDR3 length: 14 residues. The junction had 10 bases not matched to a gene; V was cut back by 3 bases and J by 11 bases. General observations from the study: Thyroid tissue went unstudied; only peripheral blood was examined.

This clonotype was recorded at least ten times. Its antigen is not known. Sample time point: persistent/refractory GD, antithyroid drugs over 5 years with positive TRAb. Extracted RNA from PBMCs served as the source of the TCR library. Staff took around 9.7 milliliters of peripheral blood and put it into EDTA tubes. This clonotype originated in a female donor with Graves disease. V usage is TRBV6-9 and J usage is TRBJ1-1, with 9 bases that match TRBD1. The source was peripheral blood mononuclear cells (PBMCs), collected when the disease was refractory, from a patient treated with antithyroid drugs. The CDR3 DNA sequence: TGTGCCAGCAGTTACCTCCTTGGACAGGGGATCGCTTTCTTT. It translates to CASSYLLGQGIAFF.